One sample yielded the 4 T cell receptor beta chains listed below, sequenced in a study of T cells in Graves' hyperthyroidism and ophthalmopathy. Template material for amplifying TCR beta CDR3 regions consisted of RNA transcripts. Researchers ran a first-round RT-PCR on the TCR CDR3 using the HTBI primer set. TCRdb used MiXCR to reprocess the multiplex PCR reads, holding one entry per CDR3 protein. The table has about 500,000 distinct CDR3 sequences, about 16% seen once. The sequenced material came from blood. These receptors came from a woman aged 25 to 39 with Graves' ophthalmopathy.

This clonotype occurred a few times. The V call is TRBV10-3, the J call TRBJ2-2, with TRBD2 matching 12 bases. J lost 6 bases, V lost 3 bases, and 11 bases had no gene match. CDR3 length: 18 residues. Germline assignment: CDR1 ENHRY and CDR2 SYGVKD. In nucleotides, the CDR3 is TGTGCCATCAGTGACCCGTACCGTACTAGCGGGAGGTCCGGGGAGCTGTTTTTT. It is translated as CAISDPYRTSGRSGELFF.

This clonotype was counted between two and nine times. The J gene is TRBJ2-1, the V gene TRBV20-1; 8 bases fit TRBD2. V lost 6 bases and J lost 0; bases outside the gene matches: 4. Germline values: CDR1 DFQATT, CDR2 SNEGSKA (reference sequence). The CDR3 has 14 amino acids. CDR3 DNA: TGCAGTGCAAAAGCGGGGGCCTCCTACAATGAGCAGTTCTTC. Protein sequence: CSAKAGASYNEQFF.

The sample holds a few counts of this clonotype. The chain combines TRBV7-9 with TRBJ1-2, with a weak D call TRBD1 (5 bases). Germline lookup yields CDR1 SEHNR and CDR2 FQNEAQ (reference sequence). CDR3 length: 14 residues. Trimming shortened V by 5 bases and J by 4 bases, and 14 bases separated the two germline ends. CDR3 in amino acids: CASSRLFDSYGYTF. CDR3 coding DNA: TGTGCCAGCAGCCGACTTTTCGACAGCTATGGCTACACCTTC.

A single count supports this clonotype. A much larger clonotype is one base distant, so this may be a read error. The CDR3 DNA follows: TGTGCCAGCAGCCGGGTTCCGGCTATGTTAATGGAGCAGTACTTC. Translation gives CASSRVPAMLMEQYF. The rearrangement links TRBV3-1 to TRBJ2-7; D ambiguous. Germline V gene data show CDR1 as LGHDT and CDR2 as YNNKEL (reference sequence). Trimming took off 4 bases at V and 7 bases at J, with 20 bases between the two ends. The CDR3 loop spans 15 amino acids.